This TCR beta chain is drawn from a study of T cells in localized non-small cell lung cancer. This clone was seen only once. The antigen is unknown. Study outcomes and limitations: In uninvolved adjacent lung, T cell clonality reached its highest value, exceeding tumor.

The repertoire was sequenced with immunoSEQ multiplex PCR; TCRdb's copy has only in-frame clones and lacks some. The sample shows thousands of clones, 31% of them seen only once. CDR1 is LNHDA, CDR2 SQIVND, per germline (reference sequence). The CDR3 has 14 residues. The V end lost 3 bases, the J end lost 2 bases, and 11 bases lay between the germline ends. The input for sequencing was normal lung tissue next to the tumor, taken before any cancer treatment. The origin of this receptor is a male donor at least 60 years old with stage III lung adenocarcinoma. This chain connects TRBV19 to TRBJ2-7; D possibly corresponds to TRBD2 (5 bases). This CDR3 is CASSMRGLAYEQYF. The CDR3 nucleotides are TGTGCCAGTAGTATGAGAGGGTTAGCCTACGAGCAGTACTTC.